Described below is a single T cell receptor beta chain sequence and its context. Its specificity is unknown. The data were obtained in a study of regulatory and conventional T cells in RAG deficiency. General study points: Shorter CDR3s in all patient subsets; >75% Treg-Tconv overlap in Omenn.

Germline loops: CDR1 SGHAT, CDR2 FQNNGV. The CDR3 contains 13 residues. V was clipped by 0 bases and J by 5 bases, with 7 bases between them. Sequenced by immunoSEQ multiplex PCR; TCRdb stores in-frame clones only, minus some. The sample gives approximately 12,000 clones, approximately 93% of which show up once; under 1.2% is in the top ten. Genomic DNA came from blood conventional CD4+ T cells gated CD25-low CD127-high. The same data also contributed to another study, on regulatory T cells. This second study notes: Amplification used 52 TRBV primers and 13 TRBJ primers.

Source material: CD4+ effector T cells sorted from blood. The rearrangement uses TRBV11-2 and TRBJ1-1, with D uncertain. The receptor was derived from a human donor in good health. The CDR3 region is CASSLELGTEAFF. The DNA of the CDR3 is TGTGCCAGCAGCTTAGAGCTGGGAACTGAAGCTTTCTTT.